This record concerns one T cell receptor (beta chain) sequence. Antigen: not known. This CDR3 has 16 residues. V shed 4 bases, J shed 7 bases, and the junction held 13 bases outside the gene matches. Per individual sample, 85,000 to 100,000 TCR templates were assayed. Assay: immunoSEQ multiplex PCR; the TCRdb copy retains only in-frame clones and omits some. The sample shows 55,000 to 65,000 clones, about 97% of them seen only once. This record belongs to a study of siplizumab effects on memory and regulatory T cells. Findings and caveats of the study: A naive or memory phenotype could not be assigned to roughly 80-97% of the proliferating CD4+ or CD8+ clones. Assignment to unstimulated subsets succeeded for only a minor fraction of the alloreactive clones.

The TCR comes from a human donor in good health. The chain couples TRBV5-3 to TRBJ2-2, with TRBD1 matching over 7 bases. TRBV5-3 is an ORF for which the function is uncertain. Sequencing used naive CD8+ T cells sorted from blood. The CDR3 DNA reads as TGTGCCAGAAGCAACTCACCAGGACAGGTTGACGGGGAGCTGTTTTTT. It encodes CARSNSPGQVDGELFF.